This T cell receptor (beta chain) stems from a study of PD-1 blockade in mismatch repair-deficient tumors. Turning to the study itself: Enrolled about 2013-2016, patients had progressing, pretreated mismatch repair-deficient cancers of 12 types.

Remarks on this clone: Its antigen is still unknown.

Sequencing was performed with immunoSEQ multiplex PCR; in TCRdb, only in-frame clones are kept and a portion is missing. The sample lists tens of thousands of clones, under 85% occurring once. Germline V gene data show CDR1 as LNHDA and CDR2 as SQIVND (reference sequence). V was trimmed by 5 bases and J by 2 bases, leaving 19 bases between them. This CDR3 has 17 amino acids. All patients were mismatch repair deficient, assessed by either PCR or immunohistochemistry. Whole-study results and caveats: After pembrolizumab, tumor-resident clones rose rapidly, then generally contracted before radiologic responses.

This receptor was taken from an adult with mismatch repair-deficient cancer. The material sequenced was peripheral blood, taken 12 weeks after starting pembrolizumab. The chain joins TRBV19 to TRBJ2-1; possibly TRBD2 for D (6 bases). CDR3 bases: TGTGCCAGTAGTGGGCTTGGAACGGGAGATGCCTACAATGAGCAGTTCTTC. Translated: CASSGLGTGDAYNEQFF.